The T cell receptor (beta chain) described here comes from a study of T cell repertoires in cytomegalovirus infection. The overall study: Indications of both CMV infection and matching HLA type were provided by public TCR beta signatures.

TCRdb called the reads again in MiXCR, with one record for every CDR3 protein. Of 170,000 or so distinct CDR3 sequences in the sample, roughly 15% were seen once. This clonotype was seen only a few times. Its antigen is as yet unknown. The CDR3 totals 17 residues. CDR1 is DFQATT, CDR2 SNEGSKA, per germline (reference sequence). The junction had 15 bases not matched to a gene; V was cut back by 0 bases and J by 8 bases. Notes on the study in general: CMV-specific TCR beta clonotypes restricted by HLA-C were the ones dominating the ex vivo response. Using cumulative public TCR beta family frequency, the authors identified those who carried CMV together with the relevant HLA.

The receptor comes from a human donor in good health (CMV status not recorded). Some clones in this sample may be carry-over from other donors' samples. The chain couples TRBV20-1 to TRBJ2-1; 8 bases map to TRBD2. The specimen sequenced was CD8+ T cells from PBMCs. The CDR3 sequence is CSARDWSGGLGSHEQFF. CDR3 nucleotides: TGCAGTGCTAGAGATTGGTCGGGGGGACTAGGCTCTCATGAGCAGTTCTTC.